The 18 T cell receptor beta chains in this list originate from one sample, sequenced in a study of cytomegalovirus exposure and HLA in healthy donors (dated by TCRdb to about 2017). Libraries came from the immunoSEQ multiplex PCR assay. For the multiplex PCR, a mixture combining 60 forward primers for TCR Vbeta segments and 13 reverse primers for TCR Jbeta segments was used. Held by TCRdb, this immuneACCESS table contains in-frame sequences only and omits some clones. Under half of the omission traces to an unresolved V gene where checked; the cause of the rest is unknown. This sample is represented by over 130,000 clones; around 65% of them were singletons. 6.5% of the sample rests with the top ten. The sample taken for sequencing was PBMCs. These receptors were obtained from a woman in her fifties or sixties in good health and CMV-seronegative.

This chain's CDR3 is CASSLTRTGELFF. DNA for the CDR3: TGTGCCAGCAGTTTAACGAGGACCGGGGAGCTGTTTTTT. J is TRBJ2-2 and V is TRBV27, with D uncertain. Per germline, CDR1 MNHEY and CDR2 SMNVEV (reference sequence). V lost 2 bases and J lost 5, with 6 bases in between. The CDR3 is made up of 13 amino acids.

The chain carries TRBV28 and TRBJ2-7; D is ambiguous. V lost 5 bases and J lost 6, with 5 bases in between. The CDR3 extends over 10 amino acids. Per the germline V gene, CDR1 is MDHEN and CDR2 is SYDVKM. CDR3 protein: CASSPVEQYF. CDR3 in DNA: TGTGCCAGCAGTCCGGTCGAGCAGTACTTC.

This clone was seen only once. The gene calls are TRBV7-2 and TRBJ2-5; TRBD1 matches 8 bases. The CDR3 runs to 14 residues. Germline loops: CDR1 SGHTA, CDR2 FQGNSA. With V trimmed by 4 bases and J by 5 bases, 6 bases remained unmatched. The CDR3 DNA sequence: TGTGCCAGCAGCTCTGACAGGGGTGGGGAGACCCAGTACTTC. The encoded protein is CASSSDRGGETQYF.

This clone came up once. CDR3 sequence: CASRPTLGAPYEQYF. CDR3 DNA: TGTGCCAGCAGGCCCACCCTGGGGGCCCCCTACGAGCAGTACTTC. The chain has TRBV27 and TRBJ2-5, with D maybe TRBD1 (6 bases). The J call may not be correct, given that the DNA end is closer to TRBJ2-7. The CDR3 has 15 residues. From germline, CDR1 is MNHEY and CDR2 SMNVEV (reference sequence).

The V gene is TRBV5-4, the J gene TRBJ2-1; TRBD1 aligns across 10 bases. The V gene's germline CDR1 is SGHNT and CDR2 YYREEE (reference sequence). J gave up 7 bases and V 6 bases, and 10 bases lay outside the gene matches. The CDR3 is 15 amino acids. This CDR3 is CASTPGQGLGNEQFF. CDR3 DNA sequence: TGTGCCAGCACCCCGGGACAGGGGTTGGGAAATGAGCAGTTCTTC.

The chain combines TRBV7-2 with TRBJ2-1, with D possibly TRBD2 on 6 matching bases. The germline gives CDR1 SGHTA, CDR2 FQGNSA. Trimming left V 1 base short and J 0 bases short, with 10 bases between. The CDR3 is 16 amino acids. The CDR3 DNA sequence: TGTGCCAGCAGCTTAGATAGCGGTAGCTCCTACAATGAGCAGTTCTTC. Translating gives CASSLDSGSSYNEQFF.

The table lists this clone with a count of one. The genes are TRBV2 and TRBJ2-7; 14 bases agree with TRBD2. Germline CDR1 is SNHLY and CDR2 is FYNNEI. Germline trimming cut 6 bases from V and 7 bases from J; bases unmatched to any gene: 5. CDR3 size: 14 residues. CDR3 sequence: CASRTSGGAKEQYF. CDR3 sequence (DNA): TGTGCCAGCAGGACTAGCGGGGGGGCAAAAGAGCAGTACTTC.

V is TRBV5-1 and J is TRBJ2-3; D perhaps matches TRBD1 (6 bases). V was pared by 3 bases and J by 0 bases, with 17 bases between. The CDR3 sequence is 17 residues long. In germline, CDR1 is SGHRS, CDR2 YFSETQ. The CDR3 region has the DNA TGCGCCAGCAGCTCTGGGACAAGGGCCCCTAGCACAGATACGCAGTATTTT. Its translation is CASSSGTRAPSTDTQYF. Drawing the rest from reference TRBV5-1 and TRBJ2-3, the complete variable domain is KAGVTQTPRYLIKTRGQQVTLSCSPISGHRSVSWYQQTPGQGLQFLFEYFSETQRNKGNFPGRFSGRQFSNSRSEMNVSTLELGDSALYLCASSSGTRAPSTDTQYFGPGTRLTVL.

The chain links TRBV28 to TRBJ2-5; the match to TRBD2 covers 16 bases. The V gene's germline CDR1 is MDHEN and CDR2 SYDVKM. Germline trimming cut 5 bases from V and 9 bases from J; bases unmatched to any gene: 6. This CDR3 region has 15 residues. The CDR3: CASSRGLAGGGSQYF. The CDR3 DNA follows: TGTGCCAGCAGTAGGGGACTAGCGGGAGGGGGGTCCCAGTACTTC.

This chain joins TRBV7-8 and TRBJ2-7, with TRBD1 matching 9 bases. This CDR3 contains 16 residues. Per germline, CDR1 SGHVS and CDR2 FQNEAQ. The V gene end was trimmed by 5 bases and the J gene end by 4 bases; junction bases not matched to a gene: 12. The CDR3 DNA reads as TGTGCCAGCAGCCCTGCCCCGGGACAGGGTGGGTACGAGCAGTACTTC. Protein sequence: CASSPAPGQGGYEQYF.

V gene TRBV5-1 combines with J gene TRBJ2-5; maybe TRBD2 (5 bases). CDR3 length equals 14 residues. CDR1 SGHRS and CDR2 YFSETQ come from the germline V gene. Trimming cost V 4 bases and J 5 bases, with 15 bases left between them. The CDR3 DNA reads as TGCGCCAGCAGCAACGGGATGGCGAGGGAGACCCAGTACTTC. This gives the protein CASSNGMARETQYF.

This clone was recorded once. The rearrangement links TRBV2 to TRBJ2-3, with 12 bases that match TRBD2. From germline, CDR1 is SNHLY and CDR2 FYNNEI. V lost 5 bases, J lost 1 base, and 4 bases stayed unmatched. CDR3 length equals 16 residues. The CDR3 loop reads CASSLTSGRGTDTQYF. The CDR3 bases are TGTGCCAGCAGTCTGACTAGCGGGAGAGGCACAGATACGCAGTATTTT.

The rearrangement joins TRBV4-3 to TRBJ1-6; 10 nucleotides line up with TRBD1. The CDR3 consists of 15 residues. The germline V gene encodes CDR1 LGHNA and CDR2 YSLEER. The J segment lost 7 bases and the V segment lost 4 bases, leaving 4 bases of the junction unmatched. In DNA, the CDR3 is TGCGCCAGCAGCCTGGAGGACAGGGGGAATTCACCCCTCCACTTT. Translated, it gives CASSLEDRGNSPLHF.

This clone was observed a handful of times. The V gene is TRBV11-2, the J gene TRBJ2-7; 14 positions match TRBD2. The CDR3 contains 15 residues. The germline gives CDR1 SGHAT, CDR2 FQNNGV. V shed 5 bases, J shed 9 bases, and the junction held 9 bases outside the gene matches. The CDR3 loop is CASSPRLAGGRVQYF. Here the CDR3 DNA reads TGTGCCAGCAGCCCACGACTAGCGGGAGGGCGAGTGCAGTACTTC.

The chain has TRBV4-1 and TRBJ2-4; 9 nucleotides line up with TRBD2. This CDR3 is built from 18 residues. J lost 7 bases, V lost 0 bases, and 13 bases had no gene match. Looked up from germline, CDR1 is MGHRA and CDR2 is YSYEKL. CDR3 sequence: CASSQDKDGGGRANIQYF. Here the CDR3 DNA reads TGCGCCAGCAGCCAAGATAAGGACGGCGGCGGGAGGGCCAACATTCAGTACTTC.

This rearrangement joins TRBV6-6 to TRBJ2-7; 12 bases map to TRBD1. The V and J ends lost 2 bases and 4 bases, in that order; junction bases with no gene match: 6. This CDR3 has 16 amino acids. CDR1 and CDR2 from the germline V gene are MNHNY and SVGAGI (reference sequence). CDR3 nucleotide sequence: TGTGCCAGCAGTTACACTAGGGGACAGGGGGCTTACGAGCAGTACTTC. This gives the protein CASSYTRGQGAYEQYF.

This rearrangement joins TRBV6-1 to TRBJ1-1; no definite D call. This CDR3 region has 14 residues. The germline V gene has CDR1 MNHNS and CDR2 SASEGT. The V gene lost 4 bases and the J gene lost 1 base, with 10 bases spanning the gap. The CDR3 protein is CASSGRFSNTEAFF. In DNA form, the CDR3 reads TGTGCCAGCAGTGGGCGGTTCTCGAACACTGAAGCTTTCTTT.

This clone was detected a few times. The chain uses TRBV7-6 and TRBJ2-7; 13 nucleotides match TRBD2. CDR3 length equals 15 residues. Germline trimming cut 4 bases from V and 2 bases from J; bases unmatched to any gene: 2. Germline values: CDR1 SGHVS, CDR2 FNYEAQ. The CDR3 region is CASSSGTSGAYEQYF. The CDR3 DNA reads as TGTGCCAGCAGCTCAGGGACTAGCGGGGCCTACGAGCAGTACTTC.